This is a list of T cell receptor beta chains from one sample in a study of cytomegalovirus exposure and HLA in healthy donors. Only in-frame clones appear in the TCRdb table, and some are missing; sequencing was by immunoSEQ multiplex PCR. Here the sample spans around 180,000 clones, 75% to 85% being singletons. Source material: PBMCs. The receptors here all came from a girl aged 2-15 years in good health and CMV-seropositive. The CDR3 runs from the conserved cysteine through the conserved F or W. D genes are given only for firm matches.

cdr3_aa	v_call	d_call	cdr3_length
CASGLSGPTTGYTF	TRBV12-5	-	14
CASSSGLAGGLGTYEQYF	TRBV5-4	TRBD2	18
CASRSPLGRQYF	TRBV5-1	-	12
CASSLDPGDTEAFF	TRBV5-1	-	14
CASRSSGGTYNEQFF	TRBV6-5	TRBD2	15
CSVVGLAGGYEQYF	TRBV29-1	TRBD2	14
CASRAFFGESYEQYF	TRBV6-1	-	15
CASSPPWRGAYNEQFF	TRBV4-1	TRBD2	16
CASSPVGDYTGELFF	TRBV5-5	-	15
CASSIAPGQGGPYGYTF	TRBV11-3	TRBD1	17
CAKRTSDTGGSNQPQHF	TRBV10-2	-	17
CASSAGTGGVETQYF	TRBV5-1	TRBD1	15
CASSPFGGNQPQHF	TRBV18	-	14
CSVVAGREKLFF	TRBV29-1	-	12
CASSPDRGNTIYF	TRBV5-4	TRBD1	13
CASSQERGTPQYF	TRBV27	-	13
CASSVLAGGYEQYF	TRBV9	TRBD2	14
CASRKTGDTEAFF	TRBV11-2	TRBD1	13
CASSLVLETLAGNYEQYF	TRBV28	TRBD2	18
CASSLDQGASEQYF	TRBV7-6	TRBD1	14
CASSPHYEQYF	TRBV11-2	-	11
CSVVFDRVNTEAFF	TRBV29-1	-	14
CASSQGMSEGYNEQFF	TRBV4-1	-	16